One sample yielded the 22 T cell receptor beta chains listed below, sequenced in a study of immune heterogeneity within non-small cell lung tumors. Template material comprised bulk tumor genomic DNA at roughly 650 ng per sample. Biopsies, several per primary tumor and spaced far apart, were collected during surgery. Curative surgery was undertaken by patients, who had untreated, newly diagnosed non-small cell lung cancer. CDR3 of TCR beta was amplified by multiplex PCR that used 32 V and 13 J primers. TCRdb reanalysed the multiplex PCR reads using MiXCR and keeps one entry per CDR3 protein. Here the sample spans over 25,000 distinct CDR3 sequences, around 28% being singletons. The sample was lung tumor tissue. The receptors here all came from a man aged 40-55 years with non-small cell lung cancer.

This clonotype was counted once. This clone may be a read error of a much larger clone one base away. The rearrangement joins TRBV28 to TRBJ2-7; D call uncertain. The CDR3 length is 13 residues. Germline V gene data show CDR1 as MDHEN and CDR2 as SYDVKM. DNA of the CDR3: TGTGCCAGCAGTCCCAGTGGTAACTACGAGCAGCACTTC. This encodes CASSPSGNYEQHF.

This clonotype appeared a few times. CDR3 bases: TGTGCCAGCCAAGACCCCGGGGCCCTCCACCCCCTCCACTTT. Amino acids: CASQDPGALHPLHF. J is TRBJ1-6 and V is TRBV6-2 or TRBV6-3; D is perhaps TRBD1 (5 bases). The CDR3 sequence is 14 residues long. Germline CDR1 and CDR2: MNHEY and SVGEGT. V was shortened by 8 bases and J by 13 bases, with 21 bases between the two germline ends.

V and J are TRBV7-7 and TRBJ1-2; D is ambiguous. The CDR3 is 13 amino acids. Germline V gives CDR1 SSHAT, CDR2 FNYEAQ (reference sequence). V was cut by 7 bases and J by 3 bases, with 12 bases left in between. The CDR3, as DNA: TGTGCCAGCAACCCCATGCGCGACTATGGCTACACCTTC. Its protein product is CASNPMRDYGYTF.

This clonotype was detected ten times or more. Here the CDR3 reads CAWSGQGKGEQYF. CDR3 bases: TGTGCCTGGAGTGGGCAGGGGAAGGGAGAGCAGTACTTC. V usage is TRBV30 and J usage is TRBJ2-7; possible D gene TRBD1, 6 bases. The CDR3 spans 13 residues. The germline CDR1 and CDR2 sequences are GTSNPN and SVGIG (reference sequence). V lost 1 base and J 7 bases, leaving 14 bases between the germline ends.

Only a few counts were recorded for this clonotype. This chain links TRBV12-3 or TRBV12-4 with TRBJ1-1; D not resolved. Trimming removed 3 bases from V and 6 bases from J, with 14 bases in between. This CDR3 comprises 14 residues. The CDR3 DNA is TGTGCCAGCAGTTTGTGGGGAAGTGAGTCTGAAGCTTTCTTT. It encodes CASSLWGSESEAFF.

As for this clonotype: This may be a read error: a much more frequent sequence differs by one nucleotide. Here the CDR3 omits its conserved ending phenylalanine or tryptophan, so a read error is the likely source. The chain joins TRBV12-3 or TRBV12-4 to TRBJ2-7; 9 bases match TRBD2. CDR3 length equals 16 residues. The junction had 12 bases not matched to a gene; V was cut back by 4 bases and J by 5 bases. In DNA form, the CDR3 reads TGTGCCAGCAGTTCGGGGACGGGACTAGCTGTTCACGAGCAGTACCTC. The encoded protein is CASSSGTGLAVHEQYL.

As regards this clonotype: It may be a read error: a sequence one base away is much more abundant. The chain is built from TRBV9 and TRBJ1-4, with D possibly TRBD1 on 5 matching bases. The CDR3 is 15 residues long. Germline values: CDR1 SGDLS, CDR2 YYNGEE. Trimming took 2 bases from V and 6 from J, leaving 14 bases between them. CDR3 sequence reads: CASSVQGWGHEKLFF. CDR3 nucleotide sequence: TGTGCCAGCAGCGTCCAGGGATGGGGTCATGAAAAACTGTTTTTT.

This clonotype is labeled medium-sized. The J gene is TRBJ2-3, the V gene TRBV6-1; 7 nucleotides line up with TRBD1. This CDR3 comprises 15 residues. The J segment lost 1 base and the V segment lost 1 base, leaving 2 bases of the junction unmatched. Germline-derived CDR1 and CDR2 are MNHNS and SASEGT. The CDR3 region is CASSEEGAGTDTQYF. DNA for the CDR3: TGTGCCAGCAGTGAAGAGGGGGCCGGCACAGATACGCAGTATTTT.

The gene calls are TRBV7-8 and TRBJ1-5; 7 bases are shared with TRBD1. CDR3 length equals 17 residues. Germline V gives CDR1 SGHVS, CDR2 FQNEAQ. Germline trimming cut 5 bases from V and 4 bases from J; bases unmatched to any gene: 14. The CDR3 DNA follows: TGTGCCAGCAGCCCCCGGACAGGCCCAGGAGCAAATCAGCCCCAGCATTTT. Translating it yields CASSPRTGPGANQPQHF.

This chain uses TRBV19 with TRBJ2-7; a possible D gene is TRBD2 (5 bases). Between the trimmed V and J ends, which lost 5 bases and 4 bases, there was a span of 9 bases. Germline V lookup: CDR1 LNHDA, CDR2 SQIVND (reference sequence). The CDR3 is made up of 12 amino acids. The CDR3 nucleotides are TGTGCCAGTAGTGGTGGGAGTTACGAGCAGTACTTC. This sequence encodes CASSGGSYEQYF. The entire variable domain, with the rest obtained from reference TRBV19 and TRBJ2-7, is as follows: DGGITQSPKYLFRKEGQNVTLSCEQNLNHDAMYWYRQDPGQGLRLIYYSQIVNDFQKGDIAEGYSVSREKKESFPLTVTSAQKNPTAFYLCASSGGSYEQYFGPGTRLTVT.

This clonotype was recorded a few times. The J gene is TRBJ2-4, the V gene TRBV6-1; 8 bases are a match to TRBD1. Trimming at V came to 5 bases and at J to 9 bases, leaving 9 bases not matched to a gene. Germline loops: CDR1 MNHNS, CDR2 SASEGT. The CDR3 is 14 amino acids. CDR3 loop: CASSSTDRGGIQYF. In nucleotides, the CDR3 is TGTGCCAGCAGTTCAACCGACAGGGGAGGCATTCAGTACTTC.

This clonotype has more than one count but fewer than ten. The chain couples TRBV10-3 to TRBJ2-5; D might be TRBD2 (6 bases). V lost 4 bases to trimming and J lost 5 bases, with 14 bases between them. Germline-derived CDR1 and CDR2 are ENHRY and SYGVKD. There are 14 residues in the CDR3. This CDR3 reads CAISGFWREETQYF. CDR3 nucleotides: TGTGCCATCAGTGGATTTTGGAGGGAGGAGACCCAGTACTTC.

J is TRBJ2-5 and V is TRBV7-9; 7 positions agree with TRBD2. V shed 5 bases, J shed 4 bases, and the junction held 10 bases outside the gene matches. There are 15 residues in the CDR3. Germline CDR1 SEHNR, CDR2 FQNEAQ (reference sequence). This chain's CDR3 is CASSPWGEGGETQYF. CDR3 coding DNA: TGTGCCAGCAGCCCTTGGGGGGAGGGAGGAGAGACCCAGTACTTC.

The gene calls are TRBV6-6 and TRBJ1-1, with a weak D call TRBD1 (5 bases). CDR1 and CDR2 (germline): MNHNY, SVGAGI (reference sequence). CDR3 size: 13 residues. V lost 2 bases and J lost 5, with 9 bases in between. The DNA of the CDR3 is TGTGCCAGCAGTTACGGGGGGAGGACTGAAGCTTTCTTT. Protein: CASSYGGRTEAFF.

On this clonotype itself: This clone may be a read error of a much larger clone one base away. The rearrangement links TRBV6-2 or TRBV6-3 to TRBJ2-7; no clear D gene. The CDR3 consists of 13 residues. Trimming shortened V by 2 bases and J by 10 bases, and 15 bases separated the two germline ends. From germline, CDR1 is MNHEY and CDR2 SVGEGT. The CDR3 nucleotides are TGTGCCAGCAGTTACACATCTGTAGAGGAACAGTACTTC. Translated, it gives CASSYTSVEEQYF.

By share of the sample, this clonotype is medium-sized. The chain links TRBV25-1 to TRBJ1-2; the D gene is possibly TRBD1 (6 bases). V was trimmed by 1 base and J by 4 bases, leaving 13 bases between them. The germline V gene encodes CDR1 MGHDK and CDR2 SYGVNS. The CDR3 sequence is 15 residues long. This chain's CDR3 is CASSEFGGGSYGYTF. The DNA for the CDR3 is TGTGCCAGCAGTGAATTTGGAGGGGGAAGCTATGGCTACACCTTC.

Only a few counts were recorded for this clonotype. The chain uses TRBV11-3 and TRBJ2-1; 7 nucleotides match TRBD2. The CDR3 covers 17 residues. Germline V lookup: CDR1 SGHNT, CDR2 YENEEA. V was pared by 2 bases and J by 6 bases, with 13 bases of the junction left unmatched. The CDR3 loop is CASSLTSERGRVNEQFF. CDR3 coding DNA: TGTGCCAGCAGCTTAACTAGCGAGCGAGGCCGGGTCAATGAGCAGTTCTTC.

This clonotype was detected a few times. The chain joins TRBV5-1 to TRBJ1-1; D may be TRBD1 (6 bases). This CDR3 region has 13 residues. V was trimmed by 3 bases and J by 1 base, leaving 7 bases between them. CDR1 SGHRS and CDR2 YFSETQ come from the germline V gene. The CDR3 region is CASSWTENTEAFF. The CDR3 DNA is TGCGCCAGCAGCTGGACAGAGAACACTGAAGCTTTCTTT.

The CDR3, as DNA: TGTGCCAGCAGGTCCTCGCCTAGCACAGATACGCAGTATTTT. Its protein product is CASRSSPSTDTQYF. The V gene is TRBV2, the J gene TRBJ2-3, with D unresolved. Trimming stripped 6 bases from V and 0 bases from J, with 10 bases between. The CDR3 length is 14 residues. The germline V gene encodes CDR1 SNHLY and CDR2 FYNNEI.

The chain joins TRBV7-9 to TRBJ2-5; D call uncertain. CDR1 and CDR2 from the germline V gene are SEHNR and FQNEAQ (reference sequence). Trimming stripped 1 base from V and 4 bases from J, with 1 base between. The CDR3 has 11 amino acids. The CDR3 reads CASSLVETQYF. The DNA for the CDR3 is TGTGCCAGCAGCTTAGTAGAGACCCAGTACTTC.

Many counts were recorded for this clonotype. The chain links TRBV11-3 to TRBJ2-7; 10 nucleotides match TRBD2. The germline V gene has CDR1 SGHNT and CDR2 YENEEA. There are 16 residues in the CDR3. V shed 5 bases and J 3 bases; nucleotides not matched to a gene: 10. CDR3 loop: CASSPGSSGSLYEQYF. DNA of the CDR3: TGTGCCAGCAGCCCAGGGTCTAGCGGGAGCCTCTACGAGCAGTACTTC. Based on the CDR3 plus reference TRBV11-3 and TRBJ2-7, the full variable domain is EAGVVQSPRYKIIEKKQPVAFWCNPISGHNTLYWYLQNLGQGPELLIRYENEEAVDDSQLPKDRFSAERLKGVDSTLKIQPAELGDSAVYLCASSPGSSGSLYEQYFGPGTRLTVT.

This rearrangement joins TRBV11-2 to TRBJ2-6; no firm D call. Germline loops: CDR1 SGHAT, CDR2 FQNNGV. V was cut by 1 base and J by 0 bases, with 4 bases left in between. There are 15 residues in the CDR3. CDR3 nucleotides: TGTGCCAGCAGCTTAGGAGCCTCTGGGGCCAACGTCCTGACTTTC. Its protein is CASSLGASGANVLTF. The whole variable domain, filled in from reference TRBV11-2 and TRBJ2-6, reads EAGVAQSPRYKIIEKRQSVAFWCNPISGHATLYWYQQILGQGPKLLIQFQNNGVVDDSQLPKDRFSAERLKGVDSTLKIQPAKLEDSAVYLCASSLGASGANVLTFGAGSRLTVL.